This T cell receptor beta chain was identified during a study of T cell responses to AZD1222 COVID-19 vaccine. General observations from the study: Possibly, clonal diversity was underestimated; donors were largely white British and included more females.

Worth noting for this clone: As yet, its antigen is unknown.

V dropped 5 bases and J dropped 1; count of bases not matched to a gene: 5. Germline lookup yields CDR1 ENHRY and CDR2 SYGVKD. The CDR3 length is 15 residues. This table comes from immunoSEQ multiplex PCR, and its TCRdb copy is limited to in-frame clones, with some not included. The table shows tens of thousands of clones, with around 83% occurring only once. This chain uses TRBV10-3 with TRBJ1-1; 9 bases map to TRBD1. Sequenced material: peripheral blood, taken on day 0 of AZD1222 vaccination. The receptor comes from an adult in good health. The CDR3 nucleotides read TGTGCCATCAGTACTCCGGGACAGGGGAACACTGAAGCTTTCTTT. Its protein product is CAISTPGQGNTEAFF.